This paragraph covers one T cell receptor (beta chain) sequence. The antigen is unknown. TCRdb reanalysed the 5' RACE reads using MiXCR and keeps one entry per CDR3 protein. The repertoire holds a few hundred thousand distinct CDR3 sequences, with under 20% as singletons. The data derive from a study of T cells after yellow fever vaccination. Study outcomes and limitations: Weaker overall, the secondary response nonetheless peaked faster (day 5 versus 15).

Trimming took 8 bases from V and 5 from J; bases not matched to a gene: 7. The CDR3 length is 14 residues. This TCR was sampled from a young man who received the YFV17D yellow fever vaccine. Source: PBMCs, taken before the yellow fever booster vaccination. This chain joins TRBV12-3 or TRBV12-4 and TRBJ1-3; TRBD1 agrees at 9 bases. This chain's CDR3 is CASRSGTGRNTIYF. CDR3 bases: TGTGCCAGCCGCTCCGGGACAGGGAGAAACACCATATATTTT.